What follows are 17 T cell receptor beta chains derived from one specimen sequenced in a study of shared clonotypes between healthy human individuals. TCRdb's table, derived via immunoSEQ multiplex PCR, lists solely in-frame clones and lacks some. The table has about 1,900,000 clones, about 95% seen once. Terminally differentiated effector memory CD45RA+ cells were excluded by CCR7 positive selection of CD45RO-negative cells. Material: naive CD8+ T cells sorted from blood. The receptors stem from a man between 18 and 35 years old in good health.

V usage is TRBV4-2 and J usage is TRBJ2-7, with 7 bases fitting TRBD2. This CDR3 contains 18 residues. V was clipped by 0 bases and J by 1 base; unmatched bases: 12. CDR1 LGHNA and CDR2 YNFKEQ come from the germline V gene. The CDR3 DNA is TGTGCCAGCAGCCAAGAGTCGCCGCGCGGGGAGGGATCCTACGAGCAGTACTTC. It encodes CASSQESPRGEGSYEQYF.

The V gene is TRBV5-6, the J gene TRBJ2-3; 8 nucleotides align to TRBD1. V lost 3 bases to trimming and J lost 2 bases; unmatched junction nucleotides: 2. The CDR3 is 14 residues long. Germline V CDR1 and CDR2: SGHDT, YYEEEE. The DNA of the CDR3 is TGTGCCAGCAGCTGGACAGGGAACACAGATACGCAGTATTTT. Translated: CASSWTGNTDTQYF.

J is TRBJ2-3 and V is TRBV11-2; the match to TRBD2 covers 8 bases. CDR3 length: 14 amino acids. Unmatched junction bases numbered 4, after V lost 3 bases and J lost 5 bases. CDR1 and CDR2 from the germline V gene are SGHAT and FQNNGV. The CDR3 loop reads CASSLVRGGDTQYF. The CDR3 DNA is TGTGCCAGCAGCTTGGTTCGGGGGGGAGATACGCAGTATTTT. Full variable domain (missing parts from reference TRBV11-2 and TRBJ2-3): EAGVAQSPRYKIIEKRQSVAFWCNPISGHATLYWYQQILGQGPKLLIQFQNNGVVDDSQLPKDRFSAERLKGVDSTLKIQPAKLEDSAVYLCASSLVRGGDTQYFGPGTRLTVL.

The CDR3 sequence: CASSLIRGTTGELFF. As DNA, the CDR3 is TGTGCCAGCAGTTTAATTAGAGGGACCACCGGGGAGCTGTTTTTT. The chain employs TRBV27 and TRBJ2-2; D could derive from TRBD1 or TRBD2 (5 bases each). The ends were cut back, 2 bases at V and 4 bases at J, with 11 bases in the middle. Germline V gene sequence: CDR1 MNHEY, CDR2 SMNVEV (reference sequence). The CDR3 runs 15 residues.

The CDR3 loop is CASSPGPGTPTYYEQYF. The CDR3 coding sequence is TGTGCCAGCAGCCCAGGCCCGGGGACTCCTACCTACTACGAGCAGTACTTC. The chain has TRBV7-9 and TRBJ2-7, with D maybe TRBD2 (6 bases). Germline values: CDR1 SEHNR, CDR2 FQNEAQ (reference sequence). V was clipped by 5 bases and J by 3 bases, with 23 bases between them. The CDR3 is 17 amino acids.

This clone was recorded once. The genes are TRBV6-5 and TRBJ1-6; 8 positions match TRBD1. Looked up from germline, CDR1 is MNHEY and CDR2 is SVGAGI. There are 15 residues in the CDR3. V was clipped by 5 bases and J by 10 bases; unmatched bases: 10. The CDR3, as DNA: TGTGCCAGCAGTCTCTGGACAGGGAGCGGCTCACCCCTCCACTTT. It translates to CASSLWTGSGSPLHF.

The chain couples TRBV6-1 to TRBJ2-7, with 11 bases fitting TRBD1. Germline V gene lookup returns CDR1 MNHNS and CDR2 SASEGT. Unmatched junction bases numbered 8, after V lost 7 bases and J lost 6 bases. CDR3 length: 14 amino acids. The CDR3 region is CASNFGQGAGEQYF. As DNA, the CDR3 is TGTGCCAGCAATTTCGGACAGGGGGCAGGCGAGCAGTACTTC.

V and J are TRBV29-1 and TRBJ1-1; 7 nucleotides line up with TRBD1. This CDR3 contains 10 residues. The ends lost 7 bases at V and 11 bases at J; junction bases unmatched: 7. Germline CDR1 is SQVTM and CDR2 is ANQGSEA. In nucleotides, the CDR3 is TGCAGCGCTGTAGGGGGCCTGGCTTTCTTT. Protein: CSAVGGLAFF. The whole variable domain, remainder taken from reference TRBV29-1 and TRBJ1-1, is SAVISQKPSRDICQRGTSLTIQCQVDSQVTMMFWYRQQPGQSLTLIATANQGSEATYESGFVIDKFPISRPNLTFSTLTVSNMSPEDSSIYLCSAVGGLAFFGQGTRLTVV.

The chain joins TRBV13 to TRBJ1-2; no reliable D call. The germline V gene has CDR1 PRHDT and CDR2 FYEKMQ (reference sequence). Deletions cut 5 bases from V and 1 base from J, with 14 bases between. The CDR3 sequence is 15 residues long. The CDR3 nucleotides read TGTGCCAGCAGCCACCGGACCGACCTTAACTATGGCTACACCTTC. The encoded protein is CASSHRTDLNYGYTF.

This chain joins TRBV27 and TRBJ2-1, with TRBD2 matching 8 bases. CDR1 is MNHEY and CDR2 is SMNVEV in the germline V gene (reference sequence). The J segment lost 3 bases and the V segment lost 3 bases, leaving 4 bases of the junction unmatched. This CDR3 has 15 residues. The CDR3 is CASSFTSGLYNEQFF. In nucleotides, the CDR3 is TGTGCCAGCAGTTTCACTAGCGGCCTCTACAATGAGCAGTTCTTC.

Concerning this clone itself: Compared with germline, one end of the junction differs, possibly owing to a read error. The CDR3 is CASSFALGVANEQFF. As DNA, the CDR3 is TGTGCTAGCAGCTTCGCTTTGGGGGTCGCCAATGAGCAGTTCTTC. The rearrangement uses TRBV7-7 and TRBJ2-1; D might be TRBD1 or TRBD2, each matching 5 bases. The CDR3 loop spans 15 amino acids. The germline CDR1 and CDR2 sequences are SSHAT and FNYEAQ (reference sequence).

The chain employs TRBV5-6 and TRBJ1-3; D unresolved. The CDR3 length is 15 residues. Germline V lookup: CDR1 SGHDT, CDR2 YYEEEE. Deletions cut 0 bases from V and 0 bases from J, with 7 bases between. The DNA of the CDR3 is TGTGCCAGCAGCTTGGCCAAGATCTCTGGAAACACCATATATTTT. Translation: CASSLAKISGNTIYF.

The rearrangement uses TRBV7-9 and TRBJ2-5; D could derive from TRBD1 or TRBD2 (5 bases each). Germline V gives CDR1 SEHNR, CDR2 FQNEAQ (reference sequence). V lost 4 bases, J lost 2 bases, and 11 bases lay in between. The CDR3 covers 14 residues. The CDR3 sequence: CASSSWDGQETQYF. For the CDR3, the DNA is TGTGCCAGCAGCTCGTGGGACGGGCAAGAGACCCAGTACTTC.

A word on this clone: Other DNA sequences in this sample translate to the same CDR3. The chain couples TRBV10-3 to TRBJ2-7; the match to TRBD2 covers 7 bases. Losses at the gene ends were 7 bases for V and 0 bases for J; bases not matched to a gene: 3. This CDR3 contains 13 residues. Germline CDR1 ENHRY, CDR2 SYGVKD. Here the CDR3 reads CAIKGGSSYEQYF. CDR3 nucleotide sequence: TGTGCCATCAAAGGCGGGAGCTCCTACGAGCAGTACTTC.

The CDR3 protein is CASSQVPEGEDGYTF. The CDR3 nucleotides read TGCGCCAGCAGCCAAGTCCCCGAGGGGGAGGATGGCTACACCTTC. The J gene is TRBJ1-2, the V gene TRBV4-1; TRBD1 is a possible D gene (6 bases). The CDR3 sequence is 15 residues long. Germline CDR1 reads MGHRA; CDR2 reads YSYEKL. V dropped 1 base and J dropped 6 bases, with 15 bases sitting between them.

This chain joins TRBV28 and TRBJ2-7; 11 nucleotides match TRBD1. J gave up 2 bases and V 3 bases, and 3 bases lay outside the gene matches. This CDR3 has 15 amino acids. Germline V lookup: CDR1 MDHEN, CDR2 SYDVKM. The CDR3: CASSLVGQGAYEQYF. The CDR3 region has the DNA TGTGCCAGCAGTTTGGTGGGACAGGGGGCCTACGAGCAGTACTTC.

The genes are TRBV7-9 and TRBJ1-4, with D unclear. In germline, CDR1 is SEHNR, CDR2 FQNEAQ (reference sequence). V was cut by 4 bases and J by 8 bases, with 20 bases left in between. The length of the CDR3 is 16 residues. For the CDR3, the DNA is TGTGCCAGCAGCTCCAAGGACGGAAACCGATGGGAAAAACTGTTTTTT. Amino acid sequence: CASSSKDGNRWEKLFF.